The T cell receptor beta chain described here comes from a study of CD8 T cells in Susac syndrome. With random hexamers, reverse transcription was performed on about 0.5 to 1 ug of RNA. The immunoSEQ assay covered 54 Vbeta and 13 Jbeta segments for CDR3. Via MiXCR, TCRdb re-called the immunoSEQ multiplex PCR reads, giving one row per CDR3 protein. The profile shows 150,000 to 200,000 distinct CDR3 sequences, about 95% of them singletons. TCR beta sequences were obtained from blood CD8+ and CD4+ T cells. Healthy donors constituted the control group, matched for age and sex. TEMRA cells were FACS-enriched, with CD8+ and CD4+ T cells isolated negatively. This CDR3 region has 13 residues. CDR1 and CDR2 from the germline V gene are SGHTA and FQGNSA. Trimming cost V 5 bases and J 5 bases, with 11 bases left between them.

Sequencing was carried out using CD4+ T cells from PBMCs. This clonotype originated in a human donor in good health. V usage is TRBV7-2 and J usage is TRBJ2-3; either TRBD1 or TRBD2 may supply D (6 bases each). CDR3 amino acids: CASSGEGGDTQYF. The DNA of the CDR3 is TGTGCCAGCAGCGGAGAGGGGGGAGATACGCAGTATTTT.